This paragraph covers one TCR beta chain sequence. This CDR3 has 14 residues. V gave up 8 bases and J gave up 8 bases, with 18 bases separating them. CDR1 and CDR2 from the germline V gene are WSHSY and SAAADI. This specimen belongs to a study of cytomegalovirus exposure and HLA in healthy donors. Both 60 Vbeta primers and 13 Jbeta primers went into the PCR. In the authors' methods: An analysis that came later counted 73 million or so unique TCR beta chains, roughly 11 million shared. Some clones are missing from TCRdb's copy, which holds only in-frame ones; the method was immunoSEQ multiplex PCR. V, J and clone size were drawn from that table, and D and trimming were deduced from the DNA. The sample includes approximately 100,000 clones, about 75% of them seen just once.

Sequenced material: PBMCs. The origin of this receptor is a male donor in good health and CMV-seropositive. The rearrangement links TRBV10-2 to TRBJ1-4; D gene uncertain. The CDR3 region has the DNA TGCGCCAGCCGCTCACTCGGGGTTGGCGAAAAACTGTTTTTT. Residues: CASRSLGVGEKLFF.